Below, 5 T cell receptor beta chains from the same sample are listed, as sequenced in a study of blood T cell repertoires in COVID-19 (dated by TCRdb to the early 2020s). Library creation used the immunoSEQ multiplex PCR assay. Held by TCRdb, this immuneACCESS table contains in-frame sequences only and omits some clones. Under half of the omission traces to an unresolved V gene where checked; the cause of the rest is unknown. The sample records approximately 320,000 clones, 75% to 85% of which are singletons. The ten largest make up approximately 7.6% of the sample. Sequences were obtained from peripheral blood. All receptors derive from a human donor in a cohort sampled during active COVID-19.

The V call is TRBV12-3 or TRBV12-4, the J call TRBJ2-1; TRBD2 is a possible D gene (5 bases). V shed 3 bases and J shed 3 bases, with 6 bases lying between them. CDR3 size: 13 residues. The CDR3 DNA reads as TGTGCCAGCAGTTTGAGGGACTACAATGAGCAGTTCTTC. Amino acid sequence: CASSLRDYNEQFF.

This clone has a handful of counts. The rearrangement links TRBV4-2 to TRBJ2-2, with 12 nucleotides matching TRBD2. Trimming removed 4 bases from V and 7 bases from J; junction bases left unmatched: 4. This CDR3 has 15 residues. CDR1 and CDR2 (germline): LGHNA, YNFKEQ. CDR3 nucleotides: TGTGCCAGCAGCCGACTAGCGGGGGTTCTCGGGGAGCTGTTTTTT. Translated, it gives CASSRLAGVLGELFF.

The gene calls are TRBV10-2 and TRBJ1-6; D remains unclear. V lost 0 bases and J 12 bases, leaving 9 bases between the germline ends. CDR3 length equals 13 residues. Looked up from germline, CDR1 is WSHSY and CDR2 is SAAADI. CDR3 DNA: TGCGCCAGCAGTGAGTCGGCGGGCGAACCCCTCCACTTT. This translates into CASSESAGEPLHF.

The rearrangement links TRBV7-9 to TRBJ1-2, with 12 bases aligning to TRBD1. The CDR3 contains 14 residues. Per the germline V gene, CDR1 is SEHNR and CDR2 is FQNEAQ (reference sequence). J was trimmed by 7 bases and V by 6 bases; bases with no gene match: 6. The CDR3 region is CASSLGQGAVGYTF. The CDR3 DNA reads TGTGCCAGCAGTCTGGGACAGGGGGCCGTTGGCTACACCTTC. The full variable domain, completed using reference TRBV7-9 and TRBJ1-2, is DTGVSQNPRHKITKRGQNVTFRCDPISEHNRLYWYRQTLGQGPEFLTYFQNEAQLEKSRLLSDRFSAERPKGSFSTLEIQRTEQGDSAMYLCASSLGQGAVGYTFGSGTRLTVV.

The CDR3 sequence: CASSTGTEVNEKLFF. CDR3 in DNA: TGTGCCAGTAGTACAGGGACAGAAGTAAACGAAAAACTGTTTTTT. The chain couples TRBV19 to TRBJ1-4; 7 bases are a match to TRBD1. This CDR3 is 15 amino acids long. V trimming: 4 bases; J trimming: 8 bases; junction bases outside the gene matches: 10. Looked up from germline, CDR1 is LNHDA and CDR2 is SQIVND (reference sequence).